The 32 T cell receptor beta chains given below trace back to one sample, sequenced in a study of neurological immune-mediated disorders. Time point indicated: longitudinal time-point 3. TCRdb independently ran MiXCR on the 5' RACE reads; one entry per CDR3 protein. The repertoire holds over 90,000 distinct CDR3 sequences, with about a tenth as singletons. The source material was PBMCs. The receptors here all came from a female donor with HTLV-1-associated myelopathy (HAM/TSP).

This clonotype appeared many times. The chain has TRBV6-5 and TRBJ2-7; 10 bases map to TRBD1. The germline CDR1 and CDR2 sequences are MNHEY and SVGAGI. V was pared by 7 bases and J by 4 bases, with 7 bases of the junction left unmatched. The CDR3 contains 14 residues. The CDR3 DNA sequence: TGTGCCAGCAAGCGACCGGGACAGGGGTACGAGCAGTACTTC. This sequence encodes CASKRPGQGYEQYF.

This clonotype was seen a few times. V is TRBV12-3 or TRBV12-4 and J is TRBJ1-5; no clear D gene. This CDR3 spans 14 amino acids. V was shortened by 4 bases and J by 0 bases, with 7 bases between the two germline ends. CDR3 sequence reads: CASSSRPSNQPQHF. DNA of the CDR3: TGTGCCAGCAGTTCGAGGCCTAGCAATCAGCCCCAGCATTTT.

This clonotype was counted at least ten times. The chain carries TRBV20-1 and TRBJ2-6; 11 positions agree with TRBD1. The CDR3 runs 18 residues. Germline V gene data show CDR1 as DFQATT and CDR2 as SNEGSKA (reference sequence). The V gene end was trimmed by 0 bases and the J gene end by 1 base; junction bases not matched to a gene: 5. The CDR3 is CSARDIGQGASGANVLTF. DNA for the CDR3: TGCAGTGCTAGAGATATCGGACAGGGGGCTTCTGGGGCCAACGTCCTGACTTTC.

This clonotype has at least ten counts. The chain employs TRBV5-6 and TRBJ1-5; tentative D call: TRBD1 (6 bases). Germline V gene lookup returns CDR1 SGHDT and CDR2 YYEEEE. CDR3 length equals 14 residues. Trimming removed 1 base at V and 4 bases at J, with 9 bases between. The CDR3 spells CASSLLTGNQPQHF. DNA for the CDR3: TGTGCCAGCAGCTTGCTAACAGGGAATCAGCCCCAGCATTTT.

V gene TRBV19 combines with J gene TRBJ1-5, with TRBD1 matching over 7 bases. V lost 7 bases and J lost 4; bases outside the gene matches: 7. The CDR3 loop spans 14 amino acids. From germline, CDR1 is LNHDA and CDR2 SQIVND (reference sequence). The CDR3 reads CASTWQGVNQPQHF. The DNA for the CDR3 is TGTGCCAGTACATGGCAGGGGGTGAATCAGCCCCAGCATTTT.

With respect to this clonotype: This may be a read error, as it is one base from a much larger clone. The gene calls are TRBV7-2 and TRBJ2-1; D is unclear. Germline CDR1 SGHTA, CDR2 FQGNSA. The CDR3 spans 13 residues. In DNA form, the CDR3 reads TGTGTCAGCAGCTCCGCGTGGTTAAATGAGCAGTTCTTC. Its protein product is CVSSSAWLNEQFF.

This rearrangement joins TRBV5-1 to TRBJ2-2, with 7 bases identical to TRBD2. The CDR3 has 18 residues. CDR1 SGHRS and CDR2 YFSETQ come from the germline V gene. Trimming cost V 6 bases and J 0 bases; bases outside gene matches: 14. The CDR3 reads CASMYRDYPLPNTGELFF. In DNA form, the CDR3 reads TGCGCCAGCATGTACCGGGACTACCCTTTACCGAACACCGGGGAGCTGTTTTTT.

A word on this clonotype: Being one base from a much bigger clone, this may be a read error. The chain combines TRBV5-1 with TRBJ1-2; weak D call: TRBD1 (5 bases). The germline V gene encodes CDR1 SGHRS and CDR2 YFSETQ. The CDR3 consists of 13 residues. V was clipped by 1 base and J by 4 bases, with 8 bases between them. CDR3 residues: CASSLTGTYGYTF. The CDR3 region has the DNA TGCGCCAGCAGCTTGACAGGAACCTATGGCTACACCTTC. The full variable domain, completed using reference TRBV5-1 and TRBJ1-2, is KAGVTQTPRYLIKTRGQQVTLSCSPISGHRSVSWYQQTPGQGLQFLFEYFSETQRNKGNFPGRFSGRQFSNSRSEMNVSTLELGDSALYLCASSLTGTYGYTFGSGTRLTVV.

This clonotype was detected many times. The chain recombines TRBV5-1 with TRBJ2-1, with D maybe TRBD1 (6 bases). The CDR3 length is 14 residues. CDR1 is SGHRS, CDR2 YFSETQ, per germline. With 7 bases removed from V and 4 bases from J, the gap between germline ends came to 15 bases. CDR3 bases: TGCGCCAGCGTTGAACAGGGAACTTACAATGAGCAGTTCTTC. Translated: CASVEQGTYNEQFF. The full variable domain, with the rest looked up from reference TRBV5-1 and TRBJ2-1, is KAGVTQTPRYLIKTRGQQVTLSCSPISGHRSVSWYQQTPGQGLQFLFEYFSETQRNKGNFPGRFSGRQFSNSRSEMNVSTLELGDSALYLCASVEQGTYNEQFFGPGTRLTVL.

At least ten counts were recorded for this clonotype. This sequence joins TRBV3-1 and TRBJ2-7; D is unresolved. The CDR3 sequence is 14 residues long. V was trimmed by 5 bases and J by 5 bases, leaving 16 bases between them. Germline V CDR1 and CDR2: LGHDT, YNNKEL (reference sequence). The CDR3 DNA is TGTGCCAGCAGCGCGCCCGGGCTGAATCACGAGCAGTACTTC. It encodes CASSAPGLNHEQYF.

The V and J genes are TRBV24-1 and TRBJ2-2; D tentatively fits TRBD1 or TRBD2 (5 bases each). This CDR3 spans 14 amino acids. The germline CDR1 and CDR2 sequences are KGHDR and SFDVKD. Between the trimmed V and J ends, which lost 6 bases and 5 bases, there was a span of 12 bases. CDR3 in amino acids: CATSLAGRTGELFF. The CDR3 DNA sequence: TGTGCCACCAGTCTAGCAGGGCGAACCGGGGAGCTGTTTTTT.

This clonotype occurred many times. The genes are TRBV7-2 and TRBJ2-3; 7 nucleotides match TRBD2. With 1 base clipped from V and 3 bases from J, the junction kept 7 bases outside the gene matches. The germline V gene encodes CDR1 SGHTA and CDR2 FQGNSA. There are 16 residues in the CDR3. CDR3 coding DNA: TGTGCCAGCAGCTTAGATTTCCAGCGGGGAACAGATACGCAGTATTTT. Protein product: CASSLDFQRGTDTQYF.

The chain recombines TRBV4-1 with TRBJ2-5; 7 bases fit TRBD1. The CDR3 loop spans 17 amino acids. CDR1 and CDR2 (germline): MGHRA, YSYEKL. The junction had 9 bases not matched to a gene; V was cut back by 0 bases and J by 2 bases. The CDR3 DNA follows: TGCGCCAGCAGCCAAGAATCTCCCGGGACAGAGCAAGAGACCCAGTACTTC. It specifies CASSQESPGTEQETQYF.

This clonotype was recorded many times. The V gene is TRBV5-1, the J gene TRBJ2-1; the D gene is possibly TRBD1 (6 bases). Germline lookup yields CDR1 SGHRS and CDR2 YFSETQ. V gave up 2 bases and J gave up 9 bases, with 12 bases separating them. There are 13 residues in the CDR3. In DNA, the CDR3 is TGCGCCAGCAGCTTTAGTCTCAGGGGTGAGCAGTTCTTC. It codes for CASSFSLRGEQFF.

This clonotype has just a few counts. The genes are TRBV18 and TRBJ2-7; D gene ambiguous. Germline CDR1 and CDR2: KGHSH and LQKENI. With 2 bases removed from V and 0 bases from J, the gap between germline ends came to 8 bases. The CDR3 runs 14 residues. The CDR3 here is CASSPAADSYEQYF. Here the CDR3 DNA reads TGTGCCAGCTCACCAGCGGCGGACTCCTACGAGCAGTACTTC.

This clonotype was recorded a few times. This chain connects TRBV5-1 to TRBJ1-1, with a possible D match to TRBD1 (6 bases). Germline V gene lookup returns CDR1 SGHRS and CDR2 YFSETQ. The CDR3 sequence is 13 residues long. Trimming shortened V by 5 bases and J by 0 bases, and 8 bases separated the two germline ends. CDR3 nucleotide sequence: TGCGCCAGCAGTGACAGGCTGAACACTGAAGCTTTCTTT. The encoded protein is CASSDRLNTEAFF.

This clonotype was observed at least ten times. This chain connects TRBV5-1 to TRBJ2-6, with D perhaps TRBD1 (5 bases). V was cut by 4 bases and J by 3 bases, with 11 bases left in between. The CDR3 has 15 amino acids. Germline V CDR1 and CDR2: SGHRS, YFSETQ. The CDR3 DNA reads as TGCGCCAGCAGCAATCCAGGGAATGGGGCCAACGTCCTGACTTTC. Translated, it gives CASSNPGNGANVLTF.

This clonotype was detected many times. The chain carries TRBV5-6 and TRBJ1-1; no clear D. The length of the CDR3 is 13 residues. The germline V and J ends were trimmed by 4 bases and 4 bases, with 11 bases remaining between them. Germline V gene lookup returns CDR1 SGHDT and CDR2 YYEEEE. CDR3 bases: TGTGCCAGCAGCCCCGCCCCCACCACTGAAGCTTTCTTT. Its protein product is CASSPAPTTEAFF.

Details on this clonotype: A read error is possible here, since a much larger clone lies one base away. V and J are TRBV5-1 and TRBJ1-1; maybe TRBD1 (6 bases). CDR1 is SGHRS and CDR2 is YFSETQ in the germline V gene. This CDR3 region has 17 residues. The CDR3 DNA reads as TGCGCCAGCAGCTTGGTTGGGCAGGGGTTAAGGCGCACTGAAGCTTACTTT. Its protein is CASSLVGQGLRRTEAYF. The whole variable domain, remainder taken from reference TRBV5-1 and TRBJ1-1, is KAGVTQTPRYLIKTRGQQVTLSCSPISGHRSVSWYQQTPGQGLQFLFEYFSETQRNKGNFPGRFSGRQFSNSRSEMNVSTLELGDSALYLCASSLVGQGLRRTEAYFGQGTRLTVV.

This clonotype showed up many times. The gene calls are TRBV20-1 and TRBJ2-7; D is perhaps TRBD2 (5 bases). The CDR3 consists of 15 residues. Germline loops: CDR1 DFQATT, CDR2 SNEGSKA (reference sequence). The ends were cut back, 5 bases at V and 4 bases at J, with 21 bases in the middle. Here the CDR3 DNA reads TGCAGTGCTGAGCCCCGTGGTATGAGGGCATACGAGCAGTACTTC. Its protein product is CSAEPRGMRAYEQYF.

This rearrangement joins TRBV4-1 to TRBJ2-3; 8 positions agree with TRBD2. Trimming took 5 bases from V and 5 from J; bases not matched to a gene: 9. Germline V CDR1 and CDR2: MGHRA, YSYEKL. The CDR3 has 15 amino acids. Here the CDR3 reads CASSFYREGIDTQYF. Written as DNA, the CDR3 is TGCGCCAGCAGCTTTTACCGGGAGGGCATAGATACGCAGTATTTT.

Ten or more counts support this clonotype. The chain uses TRBV24-1 and TRBJ2-3; D remains unclear. The CDR3 runs to 13 residues. Germline V gives CDR1 KGHDR, CDR2 SFDVKD. Trimming took off 4 bases at V and 0 bases at J, with 4 bases between the two ends. CDR3 protein: CATSEGSTDTQYF. DNA for the CDR3: TGTGCCACCAGTGAGGGCAGCACAGATACGCAGTATTTT.

This clonotype was recorded many times. The V gene is TRBV6-5, the J gene TRBJ2-2; TRBD1 is a possible D gene (5 bases). In germline, CDR1 is MNHEY, CDR2 SVGAGI. The V and J ends lost 6 bases and 2 bases respectively, with 13 bases between them. The CDR3 runs 15 residues. CDR3 protein: CASRRQGSNTGELFF. DNA of the CDR3: TGTGCCAGCAGGCGCCAGGGAAGCAACACCGGGGAGCTGTTTTTT.

There are many counts of this clonotype. CDR3 region: CASSLESSTPGRTDTQYF. The CDR3 bases are TGCGCCAGCAGCTTGGAGAGCTCGACCCCGGGCCGCACAGATACGCAGTATTTT. The V gene is TRBV5-1, the J gene TRBJ2-3; D is unresolved. Trimming stripped 0 bases from V and 1 base from J, with 18 bases between. From germline, CDR1 is SGHRS and CDR2 YFSETQ. The CDR3 runs to 18 residues.

This clonotype was detected ten times or more. DNA for the CDR3: TGCAGTGCTGGCCGGGACAGAAACTACGAGCAGTACTTC. Its translation is CSAGRDRNYEQYF. The chain joins TRBV20-1 to TRBJ2-7, with TRBD1 matching over 7 bases. Germline trimming cut 5 bases from V and 3 bases from J; bases unmatched to any gene: 7. The CDR3 consists of 13 residues. The germline V gene has CDR1 DFQATT and CDR2 SNEGSKA (reference sequence).

This clonotype has at least ten counts. The chain links TRBV7-8 to TRBJ1-1; perhaps TRBD1 as D (5 bases). CDR3 length: 18 amino acids. CDR1 and CDR2 from the germline V gene are SGHVS and FQNEAQ. V lost 5 bases and J lost 0, with 22 bases in between. CDR3 DNA sequence: TGTGCCAGCAGCCCTCGGCTCAGTCTACCGGGACTGAACACTGAAGCTTTCTTT. This gives the protein CASSPRLSLPGLNTEAFF.

As to this clonotype: A much more abundant neighbour one base away suggests this may be a read error. V is TRBV5-1 and J is TRBJ2-3; TRBD1 matches at 8 bases. The germline gives CDR1 SGHRS, CDR2 YFSETQ. This CDR3 contains 16 residues. CDR3 residues: CANSSDRDWGTDTQYF. CDR3 sequence (DNA): TGCGCCAACAGCTCGGACAGGGATTGGGGCACAGATACGCAGTATTTT.

This clonotype was detected ten times or more. This chain links TRBV28 with TRBJ1-2; 7 bases match TRBD1. Trimming at V came to 4 bases and at J to 4 bases, leaving 6 bases not matched to a gene. This CDR3 has 14 amino acids. Germline-derived CDR1 and CDR2 are MDHEN and SYDVKM. Here the CDR3 DNA reads TGTGCCAGCAGTTCCCCGACAGGGCGCTATGGCTACACCTTC. Translation: CASSSPTGRYGYTF.

This clonotype has a count of ten or more. The V and J genes are TRBV7-9 and TRBJ2-1; 9 nucleotides agree with TRBD2. With V trimmed by 4 bases and J by 8 bases, 6 bases remained unmatched. The germline V gene has CDR1 SEHNR and CDR2 FQNEAQ (reference sequence). The CDR3 covers 14 residues. The CDR3, as DNA: TGTGCCAGCAGCTACGGGCGGGGGGGCGATGAGCAGTTCTTC. Its protein is CASSYGRGGDEQFF.

A word on this clonotype: Being one base from a much bigger clone, this may be a read error. The rearrangement joins TRBV7-3 to TRBJ1-1, with 8 bases aligning to TRBD1. The J segment lost 5 bases and the V segment lost 4 bases, leaving 6 bases of the junction unmatched. There are 14 residues in the CDR3. The germline V gene encodes CDR1 SGHTA and CDR2 FQGTGA. The CDR3 DNA reads as TGTGCCAGCAGCTCACAGGGGGTAGGTACTGAAGCTTTCTTT. It translates to CASSSQGVGTEAFF.

This clonotype has a count of ten or more. This chain joins TRBV5-1 and TRBJ2-5; D unresolved. The CDR3 spans 14 residues. V lost 5 bases and J 4 bases, leaving 15 bases between the germline ends. Germline V gives CDR1 SGHRS, CDR2 YFSETQ. In nucleotides, the CDR3 is TGCGCCAGCAGTGAAGTGGTATCGGGAGAGACCCAGTACTTC. It is translated as CASSEVVSGETQYF.

This clonotype was detected many times. V gene TRBV5-1 combines with J gene TRBJ2-3; tentatively, D is TRBD2 (7 bases). Germline CDR1 is SGHRS and CDR2 is YFSETQ. The CDR3 runs to 14 residues. Trimming cost V 0 bases and J 7 bases, with 12 bases left between them. CDR3 sequence: CASSLAGGRNTQYF. DNA of the CDR3: TGCGCCAGCAGCTTGGCGGGGGGCAGGAATACGCAGTATTTT. Full variable domain (rest looked up from reference TRBV5-1 and TRBJ2-3): KAGVTQTPRYLIKTRGQQVTLSCSPISGHRSVSWYQQTPGQGLQFLFEYFSETQRNKGNFPGRFSGRQFSNSRSEMNVSTLELGDSALYLCASSLAGGRNTQYFGPGTRLTVL.